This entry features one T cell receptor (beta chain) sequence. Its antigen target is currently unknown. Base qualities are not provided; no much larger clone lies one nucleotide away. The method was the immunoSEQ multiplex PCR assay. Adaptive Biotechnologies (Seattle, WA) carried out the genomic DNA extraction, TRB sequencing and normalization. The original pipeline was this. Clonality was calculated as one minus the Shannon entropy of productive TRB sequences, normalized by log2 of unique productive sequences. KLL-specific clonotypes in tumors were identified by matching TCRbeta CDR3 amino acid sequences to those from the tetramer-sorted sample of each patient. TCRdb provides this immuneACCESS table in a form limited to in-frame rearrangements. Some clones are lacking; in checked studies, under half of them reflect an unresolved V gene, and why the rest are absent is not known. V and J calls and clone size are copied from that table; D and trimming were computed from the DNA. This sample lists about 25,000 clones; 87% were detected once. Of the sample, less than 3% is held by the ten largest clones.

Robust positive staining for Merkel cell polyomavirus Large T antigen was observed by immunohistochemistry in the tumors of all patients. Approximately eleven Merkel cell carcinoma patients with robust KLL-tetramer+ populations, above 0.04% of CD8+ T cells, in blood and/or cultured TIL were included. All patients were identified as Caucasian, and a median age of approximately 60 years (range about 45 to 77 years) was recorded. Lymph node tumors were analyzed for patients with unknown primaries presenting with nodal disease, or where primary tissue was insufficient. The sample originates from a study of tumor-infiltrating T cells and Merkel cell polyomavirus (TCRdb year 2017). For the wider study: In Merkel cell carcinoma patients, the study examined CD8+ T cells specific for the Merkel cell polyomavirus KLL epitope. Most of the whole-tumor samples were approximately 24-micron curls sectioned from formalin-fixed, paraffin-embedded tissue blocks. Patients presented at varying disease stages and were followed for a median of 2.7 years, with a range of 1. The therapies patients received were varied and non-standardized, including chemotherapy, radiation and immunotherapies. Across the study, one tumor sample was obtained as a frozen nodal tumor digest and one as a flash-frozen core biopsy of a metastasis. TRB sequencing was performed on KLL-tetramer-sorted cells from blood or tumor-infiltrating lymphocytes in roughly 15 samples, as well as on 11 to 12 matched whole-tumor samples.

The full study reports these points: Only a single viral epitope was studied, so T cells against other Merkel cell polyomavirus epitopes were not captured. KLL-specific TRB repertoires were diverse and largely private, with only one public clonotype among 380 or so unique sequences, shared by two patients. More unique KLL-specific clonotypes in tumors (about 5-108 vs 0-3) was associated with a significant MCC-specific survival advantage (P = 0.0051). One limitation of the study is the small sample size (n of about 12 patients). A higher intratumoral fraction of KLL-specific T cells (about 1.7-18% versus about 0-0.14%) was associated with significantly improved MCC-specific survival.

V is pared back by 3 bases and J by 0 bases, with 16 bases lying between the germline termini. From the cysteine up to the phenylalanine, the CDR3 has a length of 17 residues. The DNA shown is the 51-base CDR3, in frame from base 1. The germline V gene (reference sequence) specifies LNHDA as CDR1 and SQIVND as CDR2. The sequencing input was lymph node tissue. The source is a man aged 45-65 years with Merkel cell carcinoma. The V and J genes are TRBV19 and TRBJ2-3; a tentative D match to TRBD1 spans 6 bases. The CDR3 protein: CASSIAMGTTSTDTQYF. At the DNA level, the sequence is TGTGCCAGTAGTATTGCTATGGGGACAACTAGCACAGATACGCAGTATTTT.